This is a list of T cell receptor beta chains from one sample in a study of response to subunit inactivated influenza vaccine. One entry per CDR3 protein, called by TCRdb with MiXCR from the RT-PCR reads. Here the sample spans over 800,000 distinct CDR3 sequences, 21% being singletons. The starting material was PBMCs from blood, obtained 5 to 6 days after vaccination. The receptor source for this set is a man aged 50-60 years who received an inactivated influenza vaccine. Each CDR3 is given with its conserved first and last residue. The order of the fields is clone size, D gene, V gene, J gene, CDR3 DNA, CDR3 protein. The D gene is left open where the match is weak. Clone size is given for some rows only: seen once, a few or many times, or a class if the clone is expanded.

clone_size: -
d_call: -
v_call: TRBV29-1
j_call: TRBJ2-2
cdr3_nt: TGCAGCGTCCGGCGTGGGGTTACCGGGGAGCTGTTTTTT
cdr3_aa: CSVRRGVTGELFF

clone_size: -
d_call: TRBD2
v_call: TRBV7-2
j_call: TRBJ2-5
cdr3_nt: TGTGCCAGCAGCGTTAGCGGGCGGATACAAGAGACCCAGTACTTC
cdr3_aa: CASSVSGRIQETQYF

clone_size: -
d_call: TRBD1
v_call: TRBV12-3/TRBV12-4
j_call: TRBJ1-4
cdr3_nt: TGTGCCAGCAGGCAGGGGGCTTCGGAAAAACTGTTTTTT
cdr3_aa: CASRQGASEKLFF

clone_size: -
d_call: TRBD2
v_call: TRBV5-4
j_call: TRBJ2-7
cdr3_nt: TGTGCCAGCAGCTTCCGCGGGGGGACTACCTACGAGCAGTACTTC
cdr3_aa: CASSFRGGTTYEQYF

clone_size: many
d_call: TRBD1
v_call: TRBV29-1
j_call: TRBJ2-7
cdr3_nt: TGCAGCGTTGAGGGAAAGGACAGGGGGAATCCCTACGAGCAGTACTTC
cdr3_aa: CSVEGKDRGNPYEQYF

clone_size: -
d_call: TRBD2
v_call: TRBV10-3
j_call: TRBJ2-3
cdr3_nt: TGTGCCTCCCAAGCGGGGGCTAAAGATACGCAGTATTTT
cdr3_aa: CASQAGAKDTQYF

clone_size: few
d_call: TRBD2
v_call: TRBV20-1
j_call: TRBJ2-1
cdr3_nt: TGCAGTGCTAGAACTGATAGCGGGGCTTACAATGAGCAGTTCTTC
cdr3_aa: CSARTDSGAYNEQFF

clone_size: -
d_call: -
v_call: TRBV27
j_call: TRBJ2-6
cdr3_nt: TGTGCCAGCAGTTTCACAGGGAGCTTAGGGGCCAACGTCCTGACTTTC
cdr3_aa: CASSFTGSLGANVLTF

clone_size: few
d_call: TRBD2
v_call: TRBV7-2
j_call: TRBJ2-3
cdr3_nt: TGTGCCAGCAGCTTACGGTCTAGCGGGAGCCATGCAGATACGCAGTATTTT
cdr3_aa: CASSLRSSGSHADTQYF

clone_size: -
d_call: -
v_call: TRBV7-8
j_call: TRBJ2-1
cdr3_nt: TGTGCCAGCAGCTTAATAACTAGCCTCTACAATGAGCAGTTCTTC
cdr3_aa: CASSLITSLYNEQFF

clone_size: many
d_call: -
v_call: TRBV5-1
j_call: TRBJ2-1
cdr3_nt: TGCGCCAGCAGCTTGGGGCAGGTCTCCTACAATGAGCAGTTCTTC
cdr3_aa: CASSLGQVSYNEQFF

clone_size: -
d_call: TRBD2
v_call: TRBV11-1
j_call: TRBJ2-3
cdr3_nt: TGTGCCAGCAGCTTAGCCCGCTCCAGCGGGGGGGCAACCGTTTTCCACACAGATACGCAGTATTTT
cdr3_aa: CASSLARSSGGATVFHTDTQYF

clone_size: -
d_call: -
v_call: TRBV7-9
j_call: TRBJ1-1
cdr3_nt: TGTGCCAGCAGCTTAGGAGGGATGACTGAAGCTTTCTTT
cdr3_aa: CASSLGGMTEAFF

clone_size: -
d_call: TRBD2
v_call: TRBV5-1
j_call: TRBJ2-7
cdr3_nt: TGCGCCAGCAGCTTGTTAACGGTCGGGACTACCGGTGACGAGCAGTACTTC
cdr3_aa: CASSLLTVGTTGDEQYF

clone_size: -
d_call: TRBD2
v_call: TRBV3-1
j_call: TRBJ2-1
cdr3_nt: TGTGCCAGCAGCAAGAAAACCCCCGGGACTAGCGGGAGGGCCATTTCCAATGAGCAGTTCTTC
cdr3_aa: CASSKKTPGTSGRAISNEQFF

clone_size: once
d_call: -
v_call: TRBV5-6
j_call: TRBJ1-6
cdr3_nt: TGTGCCAGCAGCGGGGCGGCGGACGCCTATAATTCACCCCTCCACTTT
cdr3_aa: CASSGAADAYNSPLHF

clone_size: few
d_call: -
v_call: TRBV29-1
j_call: TRBJ1-3
cdr3_nt: TGCAGCGCCGCGGTGACAGCTGGAAACACCATATATTTT
cdr3_aa: CSAAVTAGNTIYF

clone_size: many
d_call: TRBD2
v_call: TRBV7-2
j_call: TRBJ2-7
cdr3_nt: TGTGCCAGCAGCTTCGGACTAGCGGCTACCTACGAGCAGTACTTC
cdr3_aa: CASSFGLAATYEQYF